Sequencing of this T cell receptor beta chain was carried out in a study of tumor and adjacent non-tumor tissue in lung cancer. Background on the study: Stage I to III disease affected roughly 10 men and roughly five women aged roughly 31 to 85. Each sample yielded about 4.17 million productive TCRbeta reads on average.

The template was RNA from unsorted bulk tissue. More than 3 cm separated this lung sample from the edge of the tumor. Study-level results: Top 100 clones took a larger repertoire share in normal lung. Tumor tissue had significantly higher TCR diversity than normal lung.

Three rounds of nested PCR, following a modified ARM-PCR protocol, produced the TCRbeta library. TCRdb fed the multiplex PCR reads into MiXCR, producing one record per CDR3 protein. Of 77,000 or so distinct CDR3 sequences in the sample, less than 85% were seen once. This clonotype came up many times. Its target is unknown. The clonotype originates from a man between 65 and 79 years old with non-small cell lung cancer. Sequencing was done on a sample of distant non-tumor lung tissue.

The CDR3 loop reads CASSDGSGYSPLHF. CDR3 bases: TGTGCCAGCAGTGATGGGTCAGGGTATTCACCCCTCCACTTT. The chain employs TRBV6-1 and TRBJ1-6; D possibly corresponds to TRBD1 (5 bases). Trimming stripped 3 bases from V and 8 bases from J, with 11 bases between. The CDR3 is 14 residues long. CDR1 is MNHNS, CDR2 SASEGT, per germline.